This T cell receptor beta chain is from a study of early T cells in non-severe SARS-CoV-2 infection. The CDR3 is 15 residues long. The germline V gene encodes CDR1 SGHRS and CDR2 YFSETQ. The V and J ends lost 6 bases and 2 bases, in that order; junction bases with no gene match: 9. TCRdb re-derived calls from the 5' RACE reads in MiXCR, one entry per CDR3 protein. This table has approximately 110,000 distinct CDR3 sequences, 14% to 15% appearing once. Sequencing was done on a sample of whole blood. This chain links TRBV5-1 with TRBJ2-5; 8 bases align to TRBD2. This clonotype was obtained from an adult who was a healthcare worker with PCR-confirmed SARS-CoV-2 infection or an uninfected control (not recorded which). The CDR3 DNA reads as TGCGCCAGCACCCCCGGCAGCGGGGGTCAAGAGACCCAGTACTTC. Translated, it gives CASTPGSGGQETQYF.